The rows below give T cell receptor beta chains drawn from one sample of a study of shared clonotypes between healthy human individuals. The repertoire was sequenced with immunoSEQ multiplex PCR; TCRdb's copy has only in-frame clones and lacks some. The table shows 1,500,000 or so clones, with approximately 98.5% occurring only once. The sequenced material came from naive CD4+ T cells sorted from blood. These receptors originate from a man aged 25-45 years in good health. Both conserved end residues are part of each CDR3. Fields, in order: CDR3 protein, clone size, V gene, J gene. Clone size appears in some rows only: once, few, many, or a class for an expanded clone.

CASSFGGLNYEQYF	-	TRBV5-1	TRBJ2-7
CASSPVVTSYNEQFF	once	TRBV7-3	TRBJ2-1
CASSFGARDTQYF	-	TRBV27	TRBJ2-3
CASSSSGSGTGELFF	-	TRBV7-7	TRBJ2-2
CSVSERGLWVEQYF	-	TRBV29-1	TRBJ2-7
CASSLGGVTNEKLFF	-	TRBV5-1	TRBJ1-4
CASSVRQVLDTEAFF	-	TRBV9	TRBJ1-1
CASSGGLGNTIYF	-	TRBV2	TRBJ1-3
CASSIQGAQNTGELFF	-	TRBV19	TRBJ2-2
CASSSVSGKGNTEAFF	-	TRBV28	TRBJ1-1
CASSWDRHAAAYEQYF	-	TRBV5-4	TRBJ2-7
CASSPGTGGNYGYTF	-	TRBV6-4	TRBJ1-2
CASSSGTSGHNEQFF	-	TRBV7-7	TRBJ2-1
CASRGAGGSYNEQFF	-	TRBV28	TRBJ2-1
CASSYGTGNTGELFF	-	TRBV7-2	TRBJ2-2
CASSAGLAGMDTQYF	-	TRBV5-4	TRBJ2-3
CASSASGSYEQYF	-	TRBV11-2	TRBJ2-7
CSGRTGDRAEAFF	-	TRBV29-1	TRBJ1-1
CASSLGGWETQYF	-	TRBV18	TRBJ2-5
CASSLGFGPDYTQYF	-	TRBV5-1	TRBJ2-3
CASSHGTGGYRNTEAFF	-	TRBV18	TRBJ1-1
CASSLGGEAFF	-	TRBV7-9	TRBJ1-1
CASSVVGASTDTQYF	-	TRBV9	TRBJ2-3
CASSEAPDTFYEQYF	-	TRBV6-1	TRBJ2-7
CASSYRQGFEQYF	-	TRBV27	TRBJ2-7
CASSPRPGAPYGYTF	-	TRBV7-6	TRBJ1-2
CASSGPMQAGETQYF	once	TRBV6-1	TRBJ2-5
CASSLGGASYEQYF	-	TRBV7-2	TRBJ2-7
CASSRGLAGGREQYF	-	TRBV6-5	TRBJ2-7
CASSESILAGTGELFF	-	TRBV10-1	TRBJ2-2
CASSPGGAASSYNEQFF	-	TRBV28	TRBJ2-1
CASSLEGAVTSVLGYTF	-	TRBV7-8	TRBJ1-2
CASSRTGQANEKLFF	-	TRBV5-4	TRBJ1-4
CASSLRGPPLYYGYTF	-	TRBV28	TRBJ1-2
CASSQASGIYEQYF	-	TRBV28	TRBJ2-7
CASSYDGTSDYEQYF	-	TRBV6-6	TRBJ2-7
CASSVEGRYGELFF	-	TRBV9	TRBJ2-2
CASSFLLGGGDTQYF	once	TRBV28	TRBJ2-3
CASSRQGDSYEQYF	-	TRBV5-1	TRBJ2-7
CATSPGLSRSEQYF	-	TRBV15	TRBJ2-7
CASTVGGSATEAFF	-	TRBV19	TRBJ1-1
CASSLRGPNRDLSYEQYF	-	TRBV7-2	TRBJ2-7
CASSGGPYEQYF	-	TRBV25-1	TRBJ2-7
CAISESWYEQYF	-	TRBV10-3	TRBJ2-7
CATSGRPGSEAFF	once	TRBV15	TRBJ1-1
CSVEAHQETQYF	-	TRBV29-1	TRBJ2-5
CASSLSGVAPFTDTQYF	-	TRBV5-6	TRBJ2-3
CASSSAHLATDTQYF	once	TRBV4-1	TRBJ2-3
CASRRTSGIYNEQFF	-	TRBV5-1	TRBJ2-1
CASKETGGAAGEQFF	-	TRBV5-4	TRBJ2-1
CASTVQLGETQYF	-	TRBV5-4	TRBJ2-5
CARRSWTSGRHPTDTQYF	-	TRBV5-3	TRBJ2-3
CASSPFAGGRIFHEQYF	-	TRBV28	TRBJ2-7
CASSFNPTQGDEQFF	-	TRBV5-1	TRBJ2-1
CASSLGLFYEQYF	-	TRBV28	TRBJ2-7
CASNEDRVQDTQYF	-	TRBV6-1	TRBJ2-3
CASSSRPGTRQETQYF	-	TRBV28	TRBJ2-5
CASSEIGYEAGQPQHF	-	TRBV19	TRBJ1-5